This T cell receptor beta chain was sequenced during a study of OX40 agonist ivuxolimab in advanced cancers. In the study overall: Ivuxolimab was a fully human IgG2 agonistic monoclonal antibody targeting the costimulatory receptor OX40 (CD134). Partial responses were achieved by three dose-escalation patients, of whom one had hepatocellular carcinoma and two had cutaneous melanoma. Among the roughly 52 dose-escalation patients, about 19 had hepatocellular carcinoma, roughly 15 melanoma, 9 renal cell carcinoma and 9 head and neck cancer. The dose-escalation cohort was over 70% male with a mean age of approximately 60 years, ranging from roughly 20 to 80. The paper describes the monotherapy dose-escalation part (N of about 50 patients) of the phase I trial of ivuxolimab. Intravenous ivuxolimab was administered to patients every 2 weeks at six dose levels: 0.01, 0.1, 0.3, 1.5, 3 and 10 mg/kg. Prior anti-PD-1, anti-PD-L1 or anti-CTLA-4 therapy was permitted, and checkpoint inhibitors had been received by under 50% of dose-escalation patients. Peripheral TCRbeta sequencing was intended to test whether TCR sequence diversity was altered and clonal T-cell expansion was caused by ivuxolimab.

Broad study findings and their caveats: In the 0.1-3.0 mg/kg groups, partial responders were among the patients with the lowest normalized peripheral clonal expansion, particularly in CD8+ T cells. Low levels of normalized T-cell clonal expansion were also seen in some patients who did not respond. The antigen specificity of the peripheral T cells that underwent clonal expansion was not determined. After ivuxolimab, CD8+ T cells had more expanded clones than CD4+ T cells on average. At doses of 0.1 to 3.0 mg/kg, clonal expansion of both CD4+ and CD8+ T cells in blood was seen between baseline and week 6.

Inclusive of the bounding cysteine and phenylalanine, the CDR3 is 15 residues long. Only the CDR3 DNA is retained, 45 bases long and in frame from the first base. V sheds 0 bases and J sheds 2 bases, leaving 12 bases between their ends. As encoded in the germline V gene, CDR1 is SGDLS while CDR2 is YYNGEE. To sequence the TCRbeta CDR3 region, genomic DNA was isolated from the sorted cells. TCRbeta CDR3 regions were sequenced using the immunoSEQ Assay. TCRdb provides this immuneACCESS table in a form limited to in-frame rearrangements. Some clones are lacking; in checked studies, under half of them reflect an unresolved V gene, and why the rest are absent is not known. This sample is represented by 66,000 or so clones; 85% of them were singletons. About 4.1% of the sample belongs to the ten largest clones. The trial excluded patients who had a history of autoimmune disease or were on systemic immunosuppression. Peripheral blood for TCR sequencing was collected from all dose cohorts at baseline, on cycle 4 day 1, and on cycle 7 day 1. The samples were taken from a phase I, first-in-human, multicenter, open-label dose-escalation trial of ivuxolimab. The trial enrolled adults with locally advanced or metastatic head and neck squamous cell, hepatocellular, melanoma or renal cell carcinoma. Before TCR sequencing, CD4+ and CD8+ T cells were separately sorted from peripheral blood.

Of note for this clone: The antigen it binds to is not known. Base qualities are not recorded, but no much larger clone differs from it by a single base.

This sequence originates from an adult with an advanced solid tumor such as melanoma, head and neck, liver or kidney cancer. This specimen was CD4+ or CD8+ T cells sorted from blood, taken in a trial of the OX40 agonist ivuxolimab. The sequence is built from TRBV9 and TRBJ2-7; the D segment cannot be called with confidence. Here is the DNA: TGTGCCAGCAGCGTAGGGTCTGGGATCCCCTACGAGCAGTACTTC. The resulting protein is CASSVGSGIPYEQYF.